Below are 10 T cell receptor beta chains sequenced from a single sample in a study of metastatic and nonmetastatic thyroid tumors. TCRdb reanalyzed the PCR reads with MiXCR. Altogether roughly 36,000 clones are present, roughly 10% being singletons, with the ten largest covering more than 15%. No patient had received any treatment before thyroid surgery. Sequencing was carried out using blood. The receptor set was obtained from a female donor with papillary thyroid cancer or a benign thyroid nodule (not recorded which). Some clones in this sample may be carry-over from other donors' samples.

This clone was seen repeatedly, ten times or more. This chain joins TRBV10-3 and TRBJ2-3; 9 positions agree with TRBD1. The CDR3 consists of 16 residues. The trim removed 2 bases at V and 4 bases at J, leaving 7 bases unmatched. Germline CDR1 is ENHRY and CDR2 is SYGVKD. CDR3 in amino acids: CAISEAPGQGADTQYF. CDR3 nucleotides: TGTGCCATCAGTGAGGCTCCGGGACAGGGCGCAGATACGCAGTATTTT.

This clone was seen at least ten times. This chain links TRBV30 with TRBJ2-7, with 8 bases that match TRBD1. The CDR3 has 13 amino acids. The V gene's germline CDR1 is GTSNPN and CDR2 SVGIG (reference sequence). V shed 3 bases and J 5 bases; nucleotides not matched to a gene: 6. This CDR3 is CAWSLTGGDEQYF. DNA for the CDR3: TGTGCCTGGAGCCTTACAGGGGGAGACGAGCAGTACTTC. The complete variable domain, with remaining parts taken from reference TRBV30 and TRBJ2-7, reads SQTIHQWPATLVQPVGSPLSLECTVEGTSNPNLYWYRQAAGRGLQLLFYSVGIGQISSEVPQNLSASRPQDRQFILSSKKLLLSDSGFYLCAWSLTGGDEQYFGPGTRLTVT.

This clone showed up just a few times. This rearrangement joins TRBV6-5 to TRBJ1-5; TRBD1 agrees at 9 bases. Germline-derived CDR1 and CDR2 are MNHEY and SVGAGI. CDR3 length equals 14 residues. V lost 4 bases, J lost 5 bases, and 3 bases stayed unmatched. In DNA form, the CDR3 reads TGTGCCAGCAGTTGGACAGGGGCGGATCAGCCCCAGCATTTT. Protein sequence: CASSWTGADQPQHF.

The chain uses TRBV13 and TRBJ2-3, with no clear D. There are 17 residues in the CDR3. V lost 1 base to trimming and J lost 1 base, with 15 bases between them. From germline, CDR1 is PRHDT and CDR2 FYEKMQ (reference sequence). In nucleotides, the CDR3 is TGTGCCAGCAGCTTAGTGGTGGGCGTAGAGGGCACAGATACGCAGTATTTT. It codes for CASSLVVGVEGTDTQYF.

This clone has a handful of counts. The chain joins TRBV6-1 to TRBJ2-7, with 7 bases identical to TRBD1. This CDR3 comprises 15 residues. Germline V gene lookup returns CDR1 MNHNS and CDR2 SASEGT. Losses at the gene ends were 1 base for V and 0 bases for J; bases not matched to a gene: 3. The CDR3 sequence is CASSEEGAASYEQYF. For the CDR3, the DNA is TGTGCCAGCAGTGAAGAGGGGGCCGCCTCCTACGAGCAGTACTTC.

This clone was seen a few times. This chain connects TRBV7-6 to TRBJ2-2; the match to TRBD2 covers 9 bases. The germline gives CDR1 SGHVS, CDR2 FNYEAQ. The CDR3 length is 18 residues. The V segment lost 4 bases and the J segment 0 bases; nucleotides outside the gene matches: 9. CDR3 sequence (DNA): TGTGCCAGCAGCTCCCTAAGCGGGGGGTCCGCGAACACCGGGGAGCTGTTTTTT. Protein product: CASSSLSGGSANTGELFF.

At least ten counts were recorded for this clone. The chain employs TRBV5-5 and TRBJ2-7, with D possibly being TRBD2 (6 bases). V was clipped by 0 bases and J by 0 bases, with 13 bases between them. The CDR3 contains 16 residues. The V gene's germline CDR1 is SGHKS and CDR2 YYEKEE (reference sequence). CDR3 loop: CASSLEAAGSSYEQYF. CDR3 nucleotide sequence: TGTGCCAGCAGCTTGGAGGCAGCGGGCTCCTCCTACGAGCAGTACTTC.

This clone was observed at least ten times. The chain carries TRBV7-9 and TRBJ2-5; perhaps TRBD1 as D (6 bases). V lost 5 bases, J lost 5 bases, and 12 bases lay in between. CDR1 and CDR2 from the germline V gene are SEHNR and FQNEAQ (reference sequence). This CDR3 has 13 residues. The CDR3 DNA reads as TGTGCCAGCAGCCCAAGCACAGGGGAGACCCAGTACTTC. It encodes CASSPSTGETQYF.

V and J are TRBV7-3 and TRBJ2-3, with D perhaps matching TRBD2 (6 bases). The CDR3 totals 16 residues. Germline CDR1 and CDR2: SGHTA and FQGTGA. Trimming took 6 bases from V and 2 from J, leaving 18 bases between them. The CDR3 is CASRRSGLVDTDTQYF. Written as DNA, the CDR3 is TGTGCCAGCAGGAGGAGCGGGCTGGTCGACACAGATACGCAGTATTTT.

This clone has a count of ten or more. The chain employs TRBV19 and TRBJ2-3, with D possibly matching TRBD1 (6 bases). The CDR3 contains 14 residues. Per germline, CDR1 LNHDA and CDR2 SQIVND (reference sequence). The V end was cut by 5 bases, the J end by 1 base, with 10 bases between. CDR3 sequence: CASSFRTGTDTQYF. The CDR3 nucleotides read TGTGCCAGTAGTTTCCGGACAGGCACAGATACGCAGTATTTT.